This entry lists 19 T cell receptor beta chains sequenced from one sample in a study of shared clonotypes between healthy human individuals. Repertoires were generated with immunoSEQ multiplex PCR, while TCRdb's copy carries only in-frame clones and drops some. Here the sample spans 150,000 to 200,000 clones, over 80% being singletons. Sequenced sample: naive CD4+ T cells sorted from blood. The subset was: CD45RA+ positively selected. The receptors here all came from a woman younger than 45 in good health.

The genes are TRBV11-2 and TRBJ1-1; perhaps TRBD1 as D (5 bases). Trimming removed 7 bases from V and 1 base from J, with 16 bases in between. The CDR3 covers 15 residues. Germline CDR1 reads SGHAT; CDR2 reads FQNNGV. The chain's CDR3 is CASTEPGLKNTEAFF. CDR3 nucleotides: TGTGCCAGCACCGAACCGGGACTTAAGAACACTGAAGCTTTCTTT. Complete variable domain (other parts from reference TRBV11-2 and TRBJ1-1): EAGVAQSPRYKIIEKRQSVAFWCNPISGHATLYWYQQILGQGPKLLIQFQNNGVVDDSQLPKDRFSAERLKGVDSTLKIQPAKLEDSAVYLCASTEPGLKNTEAFFGQGTRLTVV.

The CDR3 loop reads CASSPTWTGVLPSYEQYF. In nucleotides, the CDR3 is TGTGCCAGCAGTCCTACCTGGACAGGCGTCCTTCCCTCCTACGAGCAGTACTTC. The J gene is TRBJ2-7, the V gene TRBV27; TRBD1 matches 7 bases. The CDR3 is made up of 18 amino acids. Per germline, CDR1 MNHEY and CDR2 SMNVEV (reference sequence). V gave up 5 bases and J gave up 0 bases; unmatched junction bases: 16.

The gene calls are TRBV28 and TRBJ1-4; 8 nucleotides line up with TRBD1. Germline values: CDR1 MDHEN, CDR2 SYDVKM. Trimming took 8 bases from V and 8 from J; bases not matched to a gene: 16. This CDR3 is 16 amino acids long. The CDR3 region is CASSSGQVPFWEKLFF. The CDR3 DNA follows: TGTGCCAGCTCCTCGGGACAGGTTCCCTTTTGGGAAAAACTGTTTTTT.

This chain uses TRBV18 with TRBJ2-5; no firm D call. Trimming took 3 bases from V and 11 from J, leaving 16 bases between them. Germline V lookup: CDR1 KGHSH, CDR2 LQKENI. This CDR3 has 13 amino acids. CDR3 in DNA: TGTGCCAGCTCACCGCTTCCTGAGAGAGAGCAGTACTTC. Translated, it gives CASSPLPEREQYF. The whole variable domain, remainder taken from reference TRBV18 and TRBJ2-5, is NAGVMQNPRHLVRRRGQEARLRCSPMKGHSHVYWYRQLPEEGLKFMVYLQKENIIDESGMPKERFSAEFPKEGPSILRIQQVVRGDSAAYFCASSPLPEREQYFGPGTRLLVL.

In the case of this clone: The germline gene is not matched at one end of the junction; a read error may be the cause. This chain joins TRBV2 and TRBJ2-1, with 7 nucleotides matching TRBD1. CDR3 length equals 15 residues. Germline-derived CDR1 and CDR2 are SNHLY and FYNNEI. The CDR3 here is CASTEPGQQNNEQFF. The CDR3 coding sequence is TGTGCCAGCACTGAACCGGGACAGCAGAACAATGAGCAGTTCTTC.

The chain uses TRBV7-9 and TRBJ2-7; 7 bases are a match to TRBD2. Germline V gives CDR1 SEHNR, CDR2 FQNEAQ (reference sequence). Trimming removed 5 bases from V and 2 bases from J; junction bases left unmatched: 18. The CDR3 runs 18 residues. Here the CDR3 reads CASSPPRESQAGTYEQYF. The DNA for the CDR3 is TGTGCCAGCAGCCCCCCCCGGGAGTCCCAAGCGGGAACCTACGAGCAGTACTTC.

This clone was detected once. The CDR3, as DNA: TGTGCCAGCAGCTTAGTCGGTGGAGATACGCAGTATTTT. This sequence encodes CASSLVGGDTQYF. The chain is built from TRBV11-2 and TRBJ2-3; no firm D call. The CDR3 has 13 residues. Germline V gene data show CDR1 as SGHAT and CDR2 as FQNNGV. V was trimmed by 1 base and J by 5 bases, leaving 7 bases between them.

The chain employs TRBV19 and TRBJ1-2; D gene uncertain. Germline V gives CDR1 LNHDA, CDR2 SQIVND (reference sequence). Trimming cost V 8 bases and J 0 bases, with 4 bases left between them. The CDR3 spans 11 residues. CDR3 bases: TGTGCCAGTTTGACTAACTATGGCTACACCTTC. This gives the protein CASLTNYGYTF.

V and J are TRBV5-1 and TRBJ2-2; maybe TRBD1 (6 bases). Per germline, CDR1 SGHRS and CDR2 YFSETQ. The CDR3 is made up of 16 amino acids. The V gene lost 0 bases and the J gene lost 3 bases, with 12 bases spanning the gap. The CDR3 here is CASSLDWGRDTGELFF. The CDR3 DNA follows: TGCGCCAGCAGCTTGGATTGGGGGCGGGACACCGGGGAGCTGTTTTTT.

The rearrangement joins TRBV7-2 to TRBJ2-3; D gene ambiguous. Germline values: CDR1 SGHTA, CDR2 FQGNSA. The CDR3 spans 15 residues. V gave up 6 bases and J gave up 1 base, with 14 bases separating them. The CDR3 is CASSVRMTGTDTQYF. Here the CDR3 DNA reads TGTGCCAGCAGTGTTAGGATGACGGGCACAGATACGCAGTATTTT.

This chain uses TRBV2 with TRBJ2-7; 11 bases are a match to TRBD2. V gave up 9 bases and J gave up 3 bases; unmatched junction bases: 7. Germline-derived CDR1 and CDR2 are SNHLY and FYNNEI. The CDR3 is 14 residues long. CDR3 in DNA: TGTGCCAGTAAGCTAGCGGGAGGCAACTACGAGCAGTACTTC. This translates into CASKLAGGNYEQYF.

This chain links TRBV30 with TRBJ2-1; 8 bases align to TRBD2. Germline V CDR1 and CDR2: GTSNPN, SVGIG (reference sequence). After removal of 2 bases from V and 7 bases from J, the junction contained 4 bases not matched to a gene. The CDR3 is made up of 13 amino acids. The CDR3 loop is CAWSSGTSNEQFF. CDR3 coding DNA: TGTGCCTGGAGTTCCGGGACTAGTAATGAGCAGTTCTTC.

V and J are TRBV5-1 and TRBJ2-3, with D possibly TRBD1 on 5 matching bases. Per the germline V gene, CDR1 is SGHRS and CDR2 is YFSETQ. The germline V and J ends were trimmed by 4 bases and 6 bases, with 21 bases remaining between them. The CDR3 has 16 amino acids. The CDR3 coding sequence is TGCGCCAGCAGCCCACGACCTGGGGCTCCGGGTGATACGCAGTATTTT. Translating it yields CASSPRPGAPGDTQYF.

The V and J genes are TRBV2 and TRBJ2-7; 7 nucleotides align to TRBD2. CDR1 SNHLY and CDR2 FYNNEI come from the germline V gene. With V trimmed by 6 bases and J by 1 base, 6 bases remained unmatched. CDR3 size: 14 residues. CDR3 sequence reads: CASRVGAGSYEQYF. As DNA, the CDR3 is TGTGCCAGCAGGGTGGGAGCGGGGTCCTACGAGCAGTACTTC.

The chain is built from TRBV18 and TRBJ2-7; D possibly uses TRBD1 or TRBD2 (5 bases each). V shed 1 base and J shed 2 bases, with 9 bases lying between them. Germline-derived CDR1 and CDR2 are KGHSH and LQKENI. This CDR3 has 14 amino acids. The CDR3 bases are TGTGCCAGCTCACCACGGGACGGAGCCTACGAGCAGTACTTC. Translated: CASSPRDGAYEQYF.

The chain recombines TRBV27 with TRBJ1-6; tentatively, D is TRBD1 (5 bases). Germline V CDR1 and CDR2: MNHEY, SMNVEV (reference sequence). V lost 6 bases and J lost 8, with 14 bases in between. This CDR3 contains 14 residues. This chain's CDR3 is CASSPGGLDSPLHF. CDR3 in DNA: TGTGCCAGCAGCCCCGGGGGTTTGGATTCACCCCTCCACTTT.

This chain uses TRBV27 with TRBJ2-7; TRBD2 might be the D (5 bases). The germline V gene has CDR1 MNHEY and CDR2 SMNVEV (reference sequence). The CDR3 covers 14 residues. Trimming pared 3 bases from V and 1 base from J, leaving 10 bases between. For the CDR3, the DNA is TGTGCCAGCAGTTTGGCGGGCCCATCCTACGAGCAGTACTTC. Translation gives CASSLAGPSYEQYF.

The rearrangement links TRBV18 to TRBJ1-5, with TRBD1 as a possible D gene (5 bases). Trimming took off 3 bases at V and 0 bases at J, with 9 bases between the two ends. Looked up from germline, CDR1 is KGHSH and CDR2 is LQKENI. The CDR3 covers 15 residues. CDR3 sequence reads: CASSPAGTSNQPQHF. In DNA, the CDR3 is TGTGCCAGCTCACCTGCCGGGACTAGCAATCAGCCCCAGCATTTT.

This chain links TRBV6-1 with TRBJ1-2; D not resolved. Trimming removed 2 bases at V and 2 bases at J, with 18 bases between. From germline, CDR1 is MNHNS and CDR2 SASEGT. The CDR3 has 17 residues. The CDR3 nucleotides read TGTGCCAGCAGTGAAAGGCCCCCGGCGGAGCCGAACTATGGCTACACCTTC. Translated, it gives CASSERPPAEPNYGYTF.